The sequence of this T cell receptor (beta chain) was determined in a study of naive and memory T cell subsets. Ligated cDNA underwent four rounds of PCR with nested alpha and beta constant region primers and SP2. TCRdb redid the calling of the 5' RACE reads with MiXCR, one entry per CDR3 protein. The repertoire consists of fewer than 40,000 distinct CDR3 sequences, with roughly 17% occurring once and the leading ten covering around 2.5%. TCR cDNA received a 3' ligated oligonucleotide that carried a UMI. Whole-blood samples were roughly 2.3 ml of peripheral blood from healthy adult volunteers. Unsorted total RNA, about 1 to 1000 ng, was DNase treated before reverse transcription. Trimming pared 2 bases from V and 4 bases from J, leaving 11 bases between. The CDR3 has 15 amino acids. CDR1 is ENHRY and CDR2 is SYGVKD in the germline V gene.

This rearrangement joins TRBV10-3 to TRBJ2-2; TRBD1 is a possible D gene (5 bases). The clonotype comes from a female donor in good health. CDR3 in amino acids: CAISEAGFGTGELFF. The CDR3 DNA sequence: TGTGCCATCAGTGAGGCAGGGTTCGGCACCGGGGAGCTGTTTTTT.